These 4 T cell receptor beta chains share one sample of origin, sequenced in a study of cytomegalovirus exposure and HLA in healthy donors. This PCR relied on a set of 60 Vbeta primers and 13 Jbeta primers. The data were produced by immunoSEQ multiplex PCR, yet TCRdb's version contains in-frame clones alone and is incomplete. The repertoire holds roughly 100,000 clones, with 78% as singletons. Input material: PBMCs. Receptors originate from a woman aged 40 to 50 in good health and CMV-seronegative.

The DNA of the CDR3 is TGTGCCAGCAGATGGGACAGGGCCGGAGGCCAGTACTTC. Encoded protein: CASRWDRAGGQYF. The rearrangement uses TRBV6-5 and TRBJ2-5; 9 bases are a match to TRBD1. J lost 10 bases, V lost 6 bases, and 9 bases had no gene match. This CDR3 has 13 amino acids. The germline CDR1 and CDR2 sequences are MNHEY and SVGAGI.

This chain connects TRBV5-1 to TRBJ1-4; TRBD1 agrees at 10 bases. The CDR3 has 14 amino acids. Germline trimming cut 2 bases from V and 6 bases from J; bases unmatched to any gene: 1. CDR1 and CDR2 from the germline V gene are SGHRS and YFSETQ. The CDR3 nucleotides read TGCGCCAGCAGCTTCGGACAGGGGGATGAAAAACTGTTTTTT. Translated, it gives CASSFGQGDEKLFF.

The rearrangement links TRBV19 to TRBJ1-5, with D hard to call. Germline V gives CDR1 LNHDA, CDR2 SQIVND (reference sequence). The CDR3 runs 17 residues. The ends were cut back, 2 bases at V and 6 bases at J, with 20 bases in the middle. CDR3 coding DNA: TGTGCCAGTAGTATACTTCCGGGTCTCGAGATGGGTCAGCCCCAGCATTTT. The encoded protein is CASSILPGLEMGQPQHF.

In its sample, this clone was seen once. The rearrangement links TRBV27 to TRBJ2-7; D may be TRBD1 (5 bases). The CDR3 sequence is 16 residues long. The V end lost 3 bases, the J end lost 2 bases, and 17 bases lay between the germline ends. Looked up from germline, CDR1 is MNHEY and CDR2 is SMNVEV (reference sequence). The CDR3 region has the DNA TGTGCCAGCAGTTTTCTTGTTGCAGGGTTGACCTACGAGCAGTACTTC. It specifies CASSFLVAGLTYEQYF.